A selection of T cell receptor beta chains follows, all from one sample in a study of immune heterogeneity within non-small cell lung tumors. TCRdb recomputed calls from the multiplex PCR reads with MiXCR, one row per CDR3 protein. The sample lists around 9,200 distinct CDR3 sequences, roughly 30% occurring once. What was sequenced was lung tumor tissue. Every receptor here comes from a man between 60 and 70 years old with non-small cell lung cancer. Each CDR3 is given with its conserved first and last residue. Fields, in order: D gene, clone size, V gene, CDR3 protein. A D gene is named only where the DNA matches it firmly. Only some rows state a clone size, as once, few, many or a class for expanded clones.

D: -; size: medium-sized; V: TRBV12-3/TRBV12-4; CDR3: CASSSNRLTQETQYF
D: TRBD2; size: few; V: TRBV20-1; CDR3: CSATGLGLYNEQFF
D: TRBD2; size: -; V: TRBV5-1; CDR3: CASSFLSTSGNHNEQFF
D: TRBD1; size: few; V: TRBV28; CDR3: CASSPSGTGSDYGYTF
D: TRBD1; size: large; V: TRBV5-6; CDR3: CASSLGDREDYTF
D: -; size: -; V: TRBV7-9; CDR3: CASSLRQAGYNEQFF
D: -; size: -; V: TRBV5-4; CDR3: CASSLQISTDTQYF
D: -; size: many; V: TRBV30; CDR3: CAWRRGSQETQYF
D: -; size: many; V: TRBV18; CDR3: CASSLSRGNTGELFF
D: TRBD2; size: -; V: TRBV20-1; CDR3: CSARLAGGPAGELFF